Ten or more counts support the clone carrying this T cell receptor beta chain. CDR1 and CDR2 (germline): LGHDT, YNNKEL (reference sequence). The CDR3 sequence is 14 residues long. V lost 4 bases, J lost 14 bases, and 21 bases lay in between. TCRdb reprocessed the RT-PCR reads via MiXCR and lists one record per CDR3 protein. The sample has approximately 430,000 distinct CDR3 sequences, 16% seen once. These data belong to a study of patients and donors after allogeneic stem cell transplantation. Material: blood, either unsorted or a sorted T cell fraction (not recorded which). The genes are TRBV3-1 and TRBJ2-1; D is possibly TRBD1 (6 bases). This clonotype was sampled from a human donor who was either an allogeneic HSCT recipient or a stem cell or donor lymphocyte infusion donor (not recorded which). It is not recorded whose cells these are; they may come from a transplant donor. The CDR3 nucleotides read TGTGCCAGCAGCCCGACAGGAAAAGTGGGGTCTGAGTTCTTC. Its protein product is CASSPTGKVGSEFF.